These T cell receptor beta chains were read from a single sample in a study of OX40 agonist ivuxolimab in advanced cancers. Data came from immunoSEQ multiplex PCR; TCRdb stores just in-frame clones and leaves some out. The table records some 17,000 clones, approximately 83% of them present only once. This sample comprised CD4+ or CD8+ T cells sorted from blood, obtained in a trial of the OX40 agonist ivuxolimab. These receptors were taken from an adult with an advanced solid tumor such as melanoma, head and neck, liver or kidney cancer. Both conserved end residues are part of each CDR3. Fields, in order: J gene, clone size, V gene, D gene, CDR3 DNA, CDR3 protein. D genes are given only for firm matches. The size entry is marked missing in some rows and otherwise reads once, few, many or a size class.

TRBJ2-3,.,TRBV27,TRBD2,TGTGCCAGCAGTACGGGACTAGCGGGAGTCCCAGATACGCAGTATTTT,CASSTGLAGVPDTQYF
TRBJ2-5,.,TRBV7-7,TRBD2,TGTGCTAGCAGCTTAAGGACTAGATCAGAGACCCAGTACTTC,CASSLRTRSETQYF
TRBJ1-1,once,TRBV4-1,TRBD1,TGCGCCAGCAGCCAAGTTCAGGGGGCTGGTGAAGCTTTCTTT,CASSQVQGAGEAFF
TRBJ2-1,.,TRBV6-5,TRBD2,TGTGCCAGCAGTTACGGGACTAGCGAAAATGAGCAGTTCTTC,CASSYGTSENEQFF
TRBJ2-1,.,TRBV11-3,.,TGTGCCAGCAGCTCTCTTTTGGGGAGCTCCTACAATGAGCAGTTCTTC,CASSSLLGSSYNEQFF
TRBJ2-7,once,TRBV4-1,TRBD1,TGCGCCAGCAGCCAAGAGGTGACAGGGGACGAGCAGTACTTC,CASSQEVTGDEQYF
TRBJ2-2,.,TRBV28,TRBD1,TGTGCCAGCAGCCCCGGGACAGATTCTGGGGAGCTGTTTTTT,CASSPGTDSGELFF
TRBJ2-7,.,TRBV11-2,.,TGTGCCAGCAGTTCGGGGTCCCGAGAATACGAGCAGTACTTC,CASSSGSREYEQYF
TRBJ2-7,.,TRBV4-3,TRBD2,TGCGCCAGCAGCCAAGGACTAGCGGTGATCTACGAGCAGTACTTC,CASSQGLAVIYEQYF
TRBJ1-5,.,TRBV30,.,TGTGCCTGGAGCCGAGGGGTCCATAGCAATCAGCCCCAGCATTTT,CAWSRGVHSNQPQHF
TRBJ1-1,.,TRBV19,.,TGTGCCAGTAGTATAGGATCCAGGGCGAACACTGAAGCTTTCTTT,CASSIGSRANTEAFF
TRBJ2-1,.,TRBV4-3,TRBD2,TGCGCCAGCAGCCAAGAAACTGCTAGCGGGAGCGATGAGCAGTTCTTC,CASSQETASGSDEQFF
TRBJ2-3,.,TRBV6-5,TRBD2,TGTGCCAGCATTCTTAGCGGGAGGGCCGCAAATACGCAGTATTTT,CASILSGRAANTQYF
TRBJ2-1,.,TRBV25-1,TRBD1,TGTGCCAGCAGTGAGGGGACAGACTACAATGAGCAGTTCTTC,CASSEGTDYNEQFF
TRBJ1-1,once,TRBV14,.,TGTGCCAGCGATAGCTGGAGAGGGAAAGGTAATCCGAAAGAGACTGAAGCTTTCTTT,CASDSWRGKGNPKETEAFF
TRBJ1-2,once,TRBV10-3,.,TGTGCCATCAGTGGCATCAGGGGCTACACCTTC,CAISGIRGYTF
TRBJ1-1,.,TRBV28,.,TGTGCCAGCAGTCCGGGATTGAACACTGAAGCTTTCTTT,CASSPGLNTEAFF
TRBJ2-1,once,TRBV11-3,TRBD2,TGTGCCAGCAGCGGTCCCGGGACTAGCGCGTACAATGAGCAGTTCTTC,CASSGPGTSAYNEQFF
TRBJ1-5,.,TRBV27,.,TGTGCCAGCAGCGGCGTAGGGGGAAATCAGCCCCAGCATTTT,CASSGVGGNQPQHF
TRBJ2-7,medium-sized,TRBV5-1,TRBD2,TGCGCCAGCAGCCCCGAGCGGGAACCCTACGAGCAGTACTTC,CASSPEREPYEQYF
TRBJ1-1,.,TRBV7-9,.,TGTGCCAGCACACTACAGGGCACTGAAGCTTTCTTT,CASTLQGTEAFF
TRBJ1-5,.,TRBV7-8,.,TGTGCCAGCAGCCTAGGGGATGTTGTACAGGGAGGGAATCAGCCCCAGCATTTT,CASSLGDVVQGGNQPQHF
TRBJ2-5,.,TRBV7-6,.,TGTGCCAGCAGCATGAAGACTGAGTACCAAGAGACCCAGTACTTC,CASSMKTEYQETQYF
TRBJ2-7,.,TRBV27,.,TGTGCCAGCAGTTTCAGGGATTCCTACGAGCAGTACTTC,CASSFRDSYEQYF
TRBJ2-7,.,TRBV7-9,TRBD2,TGTGCCAGCAGCGTTAGCGGGGAAACCTACGAGCAGTACTTC,CASSVSGETYEQYF
TRBJ2-7,.,TRBV4-2,TRBD2,TGTGCCAGCAGCCAATATAAAGCGGGAAGGGTAAACGAGCAGTACTTC,CASSQYKAGRVNEQYF
TRBJ2-7,.,TRBV28,TRBD2,TGTGCCAGCAGTTTGAGTAGGGCTAGCGGGTTCTACGAGCAGTACTTC,CASSLSRASGFYEQYF
TRBJ1-1,.,TRBV29-1,.,TGCAGCGTTGGGGGGGGAGGGACTGAAGCTTTCTTT,CSVGGGGTEAFF
TRBJ2-7,.,TRBV27,.,TGTGCCAGCAGTTTCTTGCCCCATACCCACGAGCAGTACTTC,CASSFLPHTHEQYF
TRBJ2-7,.,TRBV7-2,.,TGTGCCAGCAGCTTAGTGGCAGGAACCTACGAGCAGTACTTC,CASSLVAGTYEQYF
TRBJ2-7,.,TRBV5-5,.,TGTGCCAGCAGCTTGGTAGGGGTTAATAAGTACTTC,CASSLVGVNKYF
TRBJ1-1,.,TRBV6-5,.,TGTGCCAGCAGTTACGGTATTTCGGGGCGACATGAAGCTTTCTTT,CASSYGISGRHEAFF
TRBJ2-5,.,TRBV30,.,TGTGCCTGGAGTGTATTGGGGACTTTAGGGGAGACCCAGTACTTC,CAWSVLGTLGETQYF
TRBJ2-1,.,TRBV28,TRBD2,TGTGCCAGCAGTCCAGAGCGGGAAAGGGGCAATGAGCAGTTCTTC,CASSPERERGNEQFF
TRBJ2-7,few,TRBV6-1,TRBD1,TGTGCCAGCAGTTTATACAGGGGGCTGAGCGAGCAGTACTTC,CASSLYRGLSEQYF
TRBJ1-1,.,TRBV27,.,TGTGCCAGCAGTTCCCTAGGGGGGGGTACTGAATCTTTCTTT,CASSSLGGGTESFF
TRBJ2-7,.,TRBV11-3,TRBD2,TGTGCCAGCAGCTTAGTGGGCGGGAGGGAAGGCGGTTACGAGCAGTACTTC,CASSLVGGREGGYEQYF
TRBJ1-5,.,TRBV6-6,TRBD1,TGTGCCAGCATCGACCCGACAGGGTTGATCGATCAGCCCCAGCATTTT,CASIDPTGLIDQPQHF
TRBJ2-7,.,TRBV4-1,.,TGCGCCAGCAGCCAAGATTGGGAATTCTTCTCCTACGAGCAGTACTTC,CASSQDWEFFSYEQYF
TRBJ1-4,few,TRBV5-6,.,TGTGCCAGCAGCTTGGATGAAAAACTGTTTTTT,CASSLDEKLFF
TRBJ1-1,.,TRBV10-3,TRBD1,TGTGCCATCAGTGGACAGGGGAACACTGAAGCTTTCTTT,CAISGQGNTEAFF
TRBJ2-7,.,TRBV21-1,.,TGTGCCAGCAGCGGGGTGAGGGGACCCTACGAGCAGTACTTC,CASSGVRGPYEQYF
TRBJ2-6,once,TRBV7-5,.,TGTGCCAGCAGTCCTGAGCGCGGACTAGCGGAAGTGACTTTC,CASSPERGLAEVTF
TRBJ2-2,.,TRBV10-1,.,TGCGCCAGCAGTGGGAGACGGACCGGGGAGCTGTTTTTT,CASSGRRTGELFF
TRBJ2-1,.,TRBV15,TRBD2,TGTGCCACCAGCAGAGATTTACTAGCGGGAGCTCCCAATGAGCAGTTCTTC,CATSRDLLAGAPNEQFF
TRBJ1-2,once,TRBV13,TRBD1,TGTGCCAGCAGCTCCGGGACAGGCGGCTACACCTTC,CASSSGTGGYTF
TRBJ2-7,.,TRBV27,.,TGTGCCAGCAGTTTAGCACTCGACGAGCAGTACTTC,CASSLALDEQYF
TRBJ1-3,.,TRBV5-1,.,TGCGCCAGCAGCTCGACCTCTGGAAACACCATATATTTT,CASSSTSGNTIYF
TRBJ2-3,.,TRBV9,TRBD2,TGTGCCAGCAGCGAAACTAGCGGTCTAGCTAGCACAGATACGCAGTATTTT,CASSETSGLASTDTQYF
TRBJ2-7,.,TRBV29-1,TRBD2,TGCAGCGTAGCTAGCGGGTCTTACGAGCAGTACTTC,CSVASGSYEQYF
TRBJ1-4,.,TRBV5-6,.,TGTGCCAGCAGCTCTATGACAGCCTCAACTAATGAAAAACTGTTTTTT,CASSSMTASTNEKLFF
TRBJ2-7,few,TRBV11-3,TRBD1,TGTGCCAGCGGCAGACAGGGAGAAGTCAACGAGCAGTACTTC,CASGRQGEVNEQYF
TRBJ2-7,.,TRBV14,TRBD2,TGTGCCAGCAGCCAAGCCGGGACTAGTTCCTACGAGCAGTACTTC,CASSQAGTSSYEQYF
TRBJ2-7,medium-sized,TRBV5-1,TRBD2,TGCGCCAGCAGCTTGGAGCGGGAGCCCTACGAGCAGTACTTC,CASSLEREPYEQYF
TRBJ1-2,.,TRBV7-2,.,TGTGCCAGCAGTGAGGGACTTCTCTATGGCTACACCTTC,CASSEGLLYGYTF
TRBJ1-2,few,TRBV9,TRBD1,TGTGCCAGCAGCGCGAGGACAGGGCCTAGCTATGGCTACACCTTC,CASSARTGPSYGYTF
TRBJ2-1,.,TRBV28,.,TGTGCCAGCAGCCCCCCTGGCGAGGGCTACAATGAGCAGTTCTTC,CASSPPGEGYNEQFF
TRBJ2-3,few,TRBV27,TRBD1,TGTGCCAGCAGGACCTCCGGGACAGGGGTCCCAGATACGCAGTATTTT,CASRTSGTGVPDTQYF
TRBJ2-1,.,TRBV10-2,TRBD2,TGCGCCAGCGGAGGCCTAGCGGACGGCAATGAGCAGTTCTTC,CASGGLADGNEQFF